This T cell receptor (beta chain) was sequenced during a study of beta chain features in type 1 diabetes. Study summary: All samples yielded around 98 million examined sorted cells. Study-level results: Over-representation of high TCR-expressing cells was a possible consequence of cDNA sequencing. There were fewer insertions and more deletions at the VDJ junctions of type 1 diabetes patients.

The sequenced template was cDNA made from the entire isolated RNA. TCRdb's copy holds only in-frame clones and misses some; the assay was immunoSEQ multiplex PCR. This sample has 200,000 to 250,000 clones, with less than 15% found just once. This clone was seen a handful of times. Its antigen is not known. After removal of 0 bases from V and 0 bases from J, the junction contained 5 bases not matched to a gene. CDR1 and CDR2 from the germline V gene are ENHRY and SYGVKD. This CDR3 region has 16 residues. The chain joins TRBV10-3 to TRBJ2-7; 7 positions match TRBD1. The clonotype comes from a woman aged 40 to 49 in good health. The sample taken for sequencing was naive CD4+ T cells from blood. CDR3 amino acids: CAISESRGQISYEQYF. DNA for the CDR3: TGTGCCATCAGTGAGTCGAGGGGACAGATCTCCTACGAGCAGTACTTC.